This is a list of T cell receptor beta chains from one sample in a study of shared clonotypes between healthy human individuals. Only in-frame clones appear in the TCRdb table, and some are missing; sequencing was by immunoSEQ multiplex PCR. The profile shows roughly 2.4 million clones, more than 90% of them singletons. The material sequenced was naive CD4+ T cells sorted from blood. The receptor set was obtained from a man aged 18 to 35 in good health. CDR3s include the opening cysteine and the closing phenylalanine or tryptophan. D genes are given only for firm matches. A row's size may be missing; if present it is once, few, many or a size class.

>.|TRBV7-9|TRBJ2-3|.
CASSPVGADTQYF
TGTGCCAGCAGCCCCGTGGGTGCAGATACGCAGTATTTT
>.|TRBV10-3|TRBJ1-6|.
CAIATYNSPLHF
TGTGCCATCGCGACTTATAATTCACCCCTCCACTTT
>.|TRBV13|TRBJ2-7|.
CASSWRTEFNPKQYF
TGTGCCAGCAGCTGGAGGACAGAATTTAACCCAAAGCAGTACTTC
>TRBD1|TRBV11-2|TRBJ2-2|.
CANGQVVGGELFF
TGTGCCAACGGACAGGTGGTCGGCGGGGAGCTGTTTTTT
>TRBD1|TRBV5-4|TRBJ1-2|.
CASSSGTGGDYGYTF
TGTGCCAGCAGCTCAGGGACAGGGGGGGACTATGGCTACACCTTC
>.|TRBV10-1|TRBJ1-2|.
CASSDKGHRNYGYTF
TGCGCCAGCAGTGATAAAGGGCACCGAAACTATGGCTACACCTTC
>.|TRBV30|TRBJ1-1|.
CAGTLGGAFF
TGTGCCGGGACACTTGGCGGAGCTTTCTTT
>TRBD1|TRBV2|TRBJ2-5|.
CASRTTGQVQETQYF
TGTGCCAGCCGAACGACCGGACAGGTACAAGAGACCCAGTACTTC
>TRBD1|TRBV5-1|TRBJ2-7|.
CASSPGQGATYEQYF
TGCGCCAGCAGCCCGGGACAGGGGGCCACCTACGAGCAGTACTTC
>TRBD1|TRBV5-1|TRBJ2-7|.
CASSTGQWVYEQYF
TGCGCCAGCAGCACGGGACAGTGGGTGTACGAGCAGTACTTC
>.|TRBV25-1|TRBJ1-2|.
CASSEYGAEVHGYTF
TGTGCCAGCAGTGAATATGGGGCCGAGGTCCATGGCTACACCTTC
>.|TRBV11-2|TRBJ2-7|.
CASSYGYEQYF
TGTGCCAGCAGCTATGGCTACGAGCAGTACTTC
>.|TRBV5-5|TRBJ2-6|.
CASSWVVGTGANVLTF
TGTGCCAGCAGCTGGGTGGTGGGGACTGGGGCCAACGTCCTGACTTTC
>TRBD1|TRBV5-4|TRBJ2-1|once
CASSSDRVWYDEQFF
TGTGCCAGCAGCTCGGACAGGGTTTGGTATGATGAGCAGTTCTTC
>.|TRBV2|TRBJ1-6|.
CASRGQGRDNSPLHF
TGTGCCAGCAGGGGCCAGGGTAGGGATAATTCACCCCTCCACTTT
>.|TRBV30|TRBJ1-1|.
CAWTADPFTEAFF
TGTGCCTGGACGGCGGATCCTTTCACTGAAGCTTTCTTT
>TRBD1|TRBV14|TRBJ1-6|.
CASSQGQYNSPLHF
TGTGCCAGCAGCCAGGGACAGTATAATTCACCCCTCCACTTT
>TRBD2|TRBV5-4|TRBJ2-7|.
CASRQGTSGNYEQYF
TGTGCCAGCAGGCAAGGGACTAGCGGAAACTACGAGCAGTACTTC
>TRBD1|TRBV6-5|TRBJ1-2|.
CASSPLQGEYGYTF
TGTGCCAGCAGTCCTCTACAGGGGGAGTATGGCTACACCTTC
>TRBD1|TRBV19|TRBJ2-7|.
CASASGTGLYEQYF
TGTGCCAGTGCCTCCGGGACAGGACTCTACGAGCAGTACTTC
>.|TRBV5-6|TRBJ1-2|.
CASSPGGVHDYGYTF
TGTGCCAGCAGCCCCGGGGGGGTCCATGACTATGGCTACACCTTC
>TRBD1|TRBV28|TRBJ1-4|.
CASSTYRGQDEKLFF
TGTGCCAGCAGTACCTACAGGGGGCAGGATGAAAAACTGTTTTTT
>.|TRBV18|TRBJ2-5|.
CASSGTARQETQYF
TGTGCCAGCTCCGGGACTGCTAGACAAGAGACCCAGTACTTC
>.|TRBV6-5|TRBJ1-5|.
CASSRQGGSPQPQHF
TGTGCCAGCAGCCGACAAGGGGGATCGCCTCAGCCCCAGCATTTT
>.|TRBV5-1|TRBJ2-3|.
CASSLWAGVTDTQYF
TGCGCCAGCAGCTTGTGGGCAGGGGTCACAGATACGCAGTATTTT
>.|TRBV28|TRBJ2-7|few
CASSPGTFSYEQYF
TGTGCCAGCAGTCCAGGGACTTTTTCCTACGAGCAGTACTTC